Listed below are T cell receptor beta chains from one sample, sequenced in a study of blood T cell repertoires in COVID-19. The protocol was immunoSEQ multiplex PCR, while the TCRdb copy is restricted to in-frame clones and leaves out a portion. The table has 300,000 to 350,000 clones, more than 75% seen once. The sample was peripheral blood. The receptor source for this set is a woman in her fifties or sixties with COVID-19, enrolled during active disease. Each CDR3 is given with its conserved first and last residue. A D gene is named only where the DNA matches it firmly. Where a row states a size, it is once, few, many or the class of an expanded clone; other rows omit it.

j_gene: TRBJ1-1; abundance: .; v_gene: TRBV7-2; d_gene: TRBD1; CDR3nt: TGTGCCAGCAGCTTAGGAGGGACAGTCGTCTCGGAAGCTTTCTTT; CDR3aa: CASSLGGTVVSEAFF
j_gene: TRBJ2-7; abundance: .; v_gene: TRBV13; d_gene: .; CDR3nt: TGTGCCAGCAGCTTATGGGCTAGCGCCTCCTACGAGCAGTACTTC; CDR3aa: CASSLWASASYEQYF
j_gene: TRBJ2-1; abundance: few; v_gene: TRBV27; d_gene: .; CDR3nt: TGTGCCAGCGGCGGGGACGGGACCTACAATGAGCAGTTCTTC; CDR3aa: CASGGDGTYNEQFF
j_gene: TRBJ2-2; abundance: .; v_gene: TRBV6-6; d_gene: .; CDR3nt: TGTGCCAGCAGTAGGACAGTTAACACCGGGGAGCTGTTTTTT; CDR3aa: CASSRTVNTGELFF
j_gene: TRBJ2-3; abundance: .; v_gene: TRBV7-2; d_gene: TRBD2; CDR3nt: TGTGCCAGCAGCGCGCCGGGACTAGCGGGAGGCACAGATACGCAGTATTTT; CDR3aa: CASSAPGLAGGTDTQYF
j_gene: TRBJ2-7; abundance: .; v_gene: TRBV5-1; d_gene: .; CDR3nt: TGCGCCAGCAGCACTTCCGGGAACTCCTACGAGCAGTACTTC; CDR3aa: CASSTSGNSYEQYF
j_gene: TRBJ1-2; abundance: .; v_gene: TRBV5-1; d_gene: .; CDR3nt: TGCGCCAGCAGCTTGGAACAGGTTGACGGCTACACCTTC; CDR3aa: CASSLEQVDGYTF
j_gene: TRBJ2-2; abundance: .; v_gene: TRBV11-1; d_gene: .; CDR3nt: TGTGCCAGCAGCTTAGGGACACGGGACACCGGGGAGCTGTTTTTT; CDR3aa: CASSLGTRDTGELFF
j_gene: TRBJ2-5; abundance: .; v_gene: TRBV19; d_gene: TRBD2; CDR3nt: TGTGCCAGTAGCAACGGACTAGCGGGAGGGCAAGAGACCCAGTACTTC; CDR3aa: CASSNGLAGGQETQYF
j_gene: TRBJ1-2; abundance: .; v_gene: TRBV2; d_gene: TRBD1; CDR3nt: TGTGCCAGCAGAACGACAGGGGGCTTGGGGTATGGCTACACCTTC; CDR3aa: CASRTTGGLGYGYTF
j_gene: TRBJ1-6; abundance: .; v_gene: TRBV6-6; d_gene: .; CDR3nt: TGTGCCAGCAGTTACGGGGCAGGCAGGTCACCCCTCCACTTT; CDR3aa: CASSYGAGRSPLHF
j_gene: TRBJ1-1; abundance: .; v_gene: TRBV12-3/TRBV12-4; d_gene: .; CDR3nt: TGTGCCAGCAGGCTGGGACAAAACACTGAAGCTTTCTTT; CDR3aa: CASRLGQNTEAFF
j_gene: TRBJ2-1; abundance: .; v_gene: TRBV10-2; d_gene: .; CDR3nt: TGCGCCAGCAAGACAGATAACTACAATGAGCAGTTCTTC; CDR3aa: CASKTDNYNEQFF
j_gene: TRBJ2-3; abundance: .; v_gene: TRBV10-3; d_gene: TRBD2; CDR3nt: TGTGCCTCGCATAGCGGGAGGGCCTCGGATACGCAGTATTTT; CDR3aa: CASHSGRASDTQYF
j_gene: TRBJ1-4; abundance: .; v_gene: TRBV30; d_gene: .; CDR3nt: TGTGCCTGGAGTGGCCGAGTGAGTAATGAAAAACTGTTTTTT; CDR3aa: CAWSGRVSNEKLFF
j_gene: TRBJ2-7; abundance: .; v_gene: TRBV29-1; d_gene: TRBD1; CDR3nt: TGCAGCGCCCTGTCGGGACAGGGATCCTACGAGCAGTACTTC; CDR3aa: CSALSGQGSYEQYF
j_gene: TRBJ1-2; abundance: .; v_gene: TRBV2; d_gene: .; CDR3nt: TGTGCCAGCAATCCAGACACCGTCTATGGCTACACCTTC; CDR3aa: CASNPDTVYGYTF
j_gene: TRBJ1-5; abundance: few; v_gene: TRBV7-6; d_gene: TRBD1; CDR3nt: TGTGCCAGCAGCATAATACGACAGGGGAATCAGCCCCAGCATTTT; CDR3aa: CASSIIRQGNQPQHF
j_gene: TRBJ2-1; abundance: .; v_gene: TRBV11-2; d_gene: TRBD2; CDR3nt: TGTGCCAGCGTAACCCGGGGGGTAACTTTTAATGAGCAGTTCTTC; CDR3aa: CASVTRGVTFNEQFF
j_gene: TRBJ1-4; abundance: .; v_gene: TRBV9; d_gene: .; CDR3nt: TGTGCCAGCAGCGGCCGGGTTTCAACTAATGAAAAACTGTTTTTT; CDR3aa: CASSGRVSTNEKLFF
j_gene: TRBJ1-1; abundance: once; v_gene: TRBV28; d_gene: TRBD1; CDR3nt: TGTGCCAGCAGTTTATTGATGGACAGGCCGAACACTGAAGCTTTCTTT; CDR3aa: CASSLLMDRPNTEAFF
j_gene: TRBJ2-7; abundance: once; v_gene: TRBV5-1; d_gene: TRBD1; CDR3nt: TGCGCCAGCAGCTGGACCACGGGACAGGGAGAATACGAGCAGTACTTC; CDR3aa: CASSWTTGQGEYEQYF
j_gene: TRBJ2-7; abundance: .; v_gene: TRBV6-2/TRBV6-3; d_gene: TRBD1; CDR3nt: TGTGCCAGCAGCGAGACAGGGGGCATCTACGAGCAGTACTTC; CDR3aa: CASSETGGIYEQYF
j_gene: TRBJ1-3; abundance: .; v_gene: TRBV9; d_gene: .; CDR3nt: TGTGCCAGCAGCGCCGACCGGGACAACTCTGGAAACACCATATATTTT; CDR3aa: CASSADRDNSGNTIYF
j_gene: TRBJ2-1; abundance: once; v_gene: TRBV6-5; d_gene: .; CDR3nt: TGTGCCAGCAGTCGGGAGCCCATTTACAATGAGCAGTTCTTC; CDR3aa: CASSREPIYNEQFF
j_gene: TRBJ2-1; abundance: .; v_gene: TRBV19; d_gene: TRBD2; CDR3nt: TGTGCCAGTAGTCTTTGGACCCTAGCGGGAGGAAGCAATGAGCAGTTCTTC; CDR3aa: CASSLWTLAGGSNEQFF
j_gene: TRBJ2-3; abundance: .; v_gene: TRBV11-2; d_gene: TRBD2; CDR3nt: TGTGCCAGCACCTTTGGACTAGCGGGAGGAAGAGGCGCAGATACGCAGTATTTT; CDR3aa: CASTFGLAGGRGADTQYF
j_gene: TRBJ1-1; abundance: .; v_gene: TRBV9; d_gene: .; CDR3nt: TGTGCCAGCAGCCCCGGACACTTGAACACTGAAGCTTTCTTT; CDR3aa: CASSPGHLNTEAFF
j_gene: TRBJ2-2; abundance: .; v_gene: TRBV18; d_gene: .; CDR3nt: TGTGCCAGCTCACCAGGGTCAGGGCTTGACACCGGGGAGCTGTTTTTT; CDR3aa: CASSPGSGLDTGELFF
j_gene: TRBJ2-3; abundance: .; v_gene: TRBV10-3; d_gene: .; CDR3nt: TGTGCCATCAATAAGGGGGGGACAGATACGCAGTATTTT; CDR3aa: CAINKGGTDTQYF
j_gene: TRBJ2-7; abundance: few; v_gene: TRBV30; d_gene: .; CDR3nt: TGTGCCTGGACTACGACTTACGAGCAGTACTTC; CDR3aa: CAWTTTYEQYF
j_gene: TRBJ1-6; abundance: few; v_gene: TRBV2; d_gene: TRBD1; CDR3nt: TGTGCCAGCAGTGGTACAGGGGTGAATTCACCCCTCCACTTT; CDR3aa: CASSGTGVNSPLHF
j_gene: TRBJ1-2; abundance: .; v_gene: TRBV2; d_gene: .; CDR3nt: TGTGCCAGCGGATCAAGTGGAGGTGGGGTGGATGGCTACACCTTC; CDR3aa: CASGSSGGGVDGYTF
j_gene: TRBJ1-1; abundance: few; v_gene: TRBV29-1; d_gene: TRBD1; CDR3nt: TGCAGCGTTCAAAAAGCCGGGACAGTTGAAGCTTTCTTT; CDR3aa: CSVQKAGTVEAFF
j_gene: TRBJ1-2; abundance: once; v_gene: TRBV18; d_gene: .; CDR3nt: TGTGCCAGCTCACCTACCCGTGGCAGGGGTGAAGGCTACACCTTC; CDR3aa: CASSPTRGRGEGYTF
j_gene: TRBJ1-1; abundance: .; v_gene: TRBV4-2; d_gene: TRBD1; CDR3nt: TGTGCCAGCAGCCTTCCTGCGACAGGGGTGAACACTGAAGCTTTCTTT; CDR3aa: CASSLPATGVNTEAFF
j_gene: TRBJ1-1; abundance: .; v_gene: TRBV5-5; d_gene: .; CDR3nt: TGTGCCAGCAGCTTAGAATCGGCGGGCACTGAAGCTTTCTTT; CDR3aa: CASSLESAGTEAFF
j_gene: TRBJ2-6; abundance: .; v_gene: TRBV3-1/TRBV3-2; d_gene: .; CDR3nt: TGTGCCAGCAGCCAAACGCGGCCGGTGGGGGCCAACGTCCTGACTTTC; CDR3aa: CASSQTRPVGANVLTF
j_gene: TRBJ2-7; abundance: once; v_gene: TRBV28; d_gene: .; CDR3nt: TGTGCCTCCCTGCCCGCGGGACCGATCAGCTCCTACGAGCAGTACTTC; CDR3aa: CASLPAGPISSYEQYF
j_gene: TRBJ1-6; abundance: .; v_gene: TRBV21-1; d_gene: .; CDR3nt: TGTGCCAGCAGCAAACCGACAGGTGCTAATTCACCCCTCCACTTT; CDR3aa: CASSKPTGANSPLHF
j_gene: TRBJ1-2; abundance: .; v_gene: TRBV5-6; d_gene: TRBD1; CDR3nt: TGTGCCAGCAGCTTCCGGGACAGGGTGGGTGGCTACACCTTC; CDR3aa: CASSFRDRVGGYTF
j_gene: TRBJ1-5; abundance: .; v_gene: TRBV7-2; d_gene: .; CDR3nt: TGTGCCAGCAGCCGTTCCAAATTAACAGGGTTCAATCAGCCCCAGCATTTT; CDR3aa: CASSRSKLTGFNQPQHF
j_gene: TRBJ2-2; abundance: .; v_gene: TRBV29-1; d_gene: .; CDR3nt: TGCAGCGCTACGACAGCCGGGGAGCTGTTTTTT; CDR3aa: CSATTAGELFF
j_gene: TRBJ2-7; abundance: .; v_gene: TRBV6-1; d_gene: TRBD2; CDR3nt: TGTGCCAGCAGTGACCGATTAAGGACTAGCTCCTACGAGCAGTACTTC; CDR3aa: CASSDRLRTSSYEQYF
j_gene: TRBJ2-7; abundance: .; v_gene: TRBV9; d_gene: .; CDR3nt: TGTGCCAGCAGCGCTGGACTGCGGCAGTACTTC; CDR3aa: CASSAGLRQYF
j_gene: TRBJ1-1; abundance: .; v_gene: TRBV7-9; d_gene: .; CDR3nt: TGTGCCAGCAGCCCGGAGGCTCGGTTTCTAGCTTTCTTT; CDR3aa: CASSPEARFLAFF
j_gene: TRBJ2-6; abundance: .; v_gene: TRBV29-1; d_gene: .; CDR3nt: TGCAGCGTCCCCGAAGGGGCTGAAGGGGCCAACGTCCTGACTTTC; CDR3aa: CSVPEGAEGANVLTF
j_gene: TRBJ1-2; abundance: few; v_gene: TRBV7-9; d_gene: TRBD1; CDR3nt: TGTGCCAGCAGCTTAGGGGGGACAGGGGGCCACCTCTATGGCTACACCTTC; CDR3aa: CASSLGGTGGHLYGYTF
j_gene: TRBJ1-1; abundance: .; v_gene: TRBV11-2; d_gene: .; CDR3nt: TGTGCCAGCAGCTCACACAGAGCCTTGAACACTGAAGCTTTCTTT; CDR3aa: CASSSHRALNTEAFF
j_gene: TRBJ2-5; abundance: .; v_gene: TRBV7-2; d_gene: .; CDR3nt: TGTGCCAGCAGCTTAACGAGGGAGACCCAGTACTTC; CDR3aa: CASSLTRETQYF
j_gene: TRBJ1-6; abundance: .; v_gene: TRBV4-1; d_gene: .; CDR3nt: TGCGCCAGCAGCCCAGCGGGGGTCGGGGAGAGCTCCTATAATTCACCCCTCCACTTT; CDR3aa: CASSPAGVGESSYNSPLHF
j_gene: TRBJ2-7; abundance: .; v_gene: TRBV18; d_gene: TRBD2; CDR3nt: TGTGCCAGCTCACCACCTAGCGGGAGGGCCCGAGGTTACGAGCAGTACTTC; CDR3aa: CASSPPSGRARGYEQYF